The text below deals with one T cell receptor beta chain. This sample is part of a study of blood T cell repertoires in COVID-19. As for the study in general: Donors in the United States, Italy and Spain gave samples during acute or convalescent COVID-19.

Under the authors' procedure: The authors estimated nucleated cell counts from reference gene primer amplification. Using immunoSEQ multiplex PCR, the repertoire was profiled, and TCRdb retains in-frame clones only, with some absent. V, J and clone size are taken as reported in that table, and D and trimming were inferred from the DNA itself. The sample contains about 20,000 clones, approximately 81% of which appear only once. The CDR3 runs 17 residues. The J segment lost 1 base and the V segment lost 4 bases, leaving 8 bases of the junction unmatched. Germline CDR1 reads SGHDT; CDR2 reads YYEEEE. This chain connects TRBV5-6 to TRBJ1-4; 9 bases are a match to TRBD1. The specimen was peripheral blood. The TCR sequence derives from a human donor with active COVID-19. The donor label of this sample is uncertain. The CDR3 nucleotides are TGTGCCAGCAGCCTCGGACAGGGGAGGTTAACTAATGAAAAACTGTTTTTT. Translation gives CASSLGQGRLTNEKLFF.